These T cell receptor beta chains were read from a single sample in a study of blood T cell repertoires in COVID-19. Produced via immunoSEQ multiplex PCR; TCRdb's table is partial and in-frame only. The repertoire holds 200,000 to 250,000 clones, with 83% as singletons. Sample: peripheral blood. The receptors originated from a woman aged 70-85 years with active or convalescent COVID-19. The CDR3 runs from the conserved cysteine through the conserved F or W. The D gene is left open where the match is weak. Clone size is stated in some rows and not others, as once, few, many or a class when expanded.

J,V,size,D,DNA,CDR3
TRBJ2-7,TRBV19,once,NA,TGTGCCAGTAGTATCGGGTTCCTGGGCGGGGAGTACGAGCAGTACTTC,CASSIGFLGGEYEQYF
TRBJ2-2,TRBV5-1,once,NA,TGCGCCAGCAGTTCAGACTCGAACACCGGGGAGCTGTTTTTT,CASSSDSNTGELFF
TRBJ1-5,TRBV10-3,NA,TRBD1,TGTGCCATCAGTGAGTCTATGGGACAGCAACACCAGCCCCAGCATTTT,CAISESMGQQHQPQHF
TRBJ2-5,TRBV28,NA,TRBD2,TGTGCCAGCATGCGGGAGGTGGAGACCCAGTACTTC,CASMREVETQYF
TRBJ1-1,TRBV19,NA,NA,TGTGCCAGTAGTATAGTCTACGTGGGCCCCGCTTTCTTT,CASSIVYVGPAFF
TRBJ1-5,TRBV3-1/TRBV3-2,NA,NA,TGTGCCAGCAGCCAAGATACGGGGAGCAATCAGCCCCAGCATTTT,CASSQDTGSNQPQHF
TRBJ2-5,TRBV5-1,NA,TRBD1,TGCGCCAGCAGCTTGTACACAGGGGGAGAGACCCAGTACTTC,CASSLYTGGETQYF
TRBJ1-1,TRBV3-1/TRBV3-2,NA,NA,TGTGCCAGCAGCCCACTAGGGGGACACCTCAACACTGAAGCTTTCTTT,CASSPLGGHLNTEAFF
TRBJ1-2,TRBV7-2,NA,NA,TGTGCCAGCAGCTCCCAGACAGGTGGCTATGGCTACACCTTC,CASSSQTGGYGYTF
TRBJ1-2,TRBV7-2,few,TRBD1,TGTGCCAGCAGCTTTGACAGGGCAGGCGGCTACACCTTC,CASSFDRAGGYTF
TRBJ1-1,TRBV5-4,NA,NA,TGTGCCAGCAGCTTGGGACAGGCAAATGAAGCTTTCTTT,CASSLGQANEAFF
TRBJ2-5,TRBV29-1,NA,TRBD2,TGCAGCGTTGAAGATTCCGGGGGGCAAGAGACCCAGTACTTC,CSVEDSGGQETQYF
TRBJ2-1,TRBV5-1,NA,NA,TGCGCCAGCAGCTTGGCCCCGGGATCTTACAATGAGCAGTTCTTC,CASSLAPGSYNEQFF
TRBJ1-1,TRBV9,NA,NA,TGTGCCAGCAGCGCGCAGGGTGCGATGAACACTGAAGCTTTCTTT,CASSAQGAMNTEAFF
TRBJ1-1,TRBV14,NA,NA,TGTGCCAGCAGCCGGGGGGTGTGGAACACTGAAGCTTTCTTT,CASSRGVWNTEAFF
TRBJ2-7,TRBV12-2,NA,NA,TGTGCAAGTCGCTTCGCACCCTCGGGGAGTCCCTACGAGCAGTACTTC,CASRFAPSGSPYEQYF
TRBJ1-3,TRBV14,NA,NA,TGTGCCAGCAGCCAAGTCCGGGAGGCAGGTGGAAACACCATATATTTT,CASSQVREAGGNTIYF
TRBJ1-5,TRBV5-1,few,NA,TGCGCCAGCAGCTTGGGTCCTACAGGCAATCAGCCCCAGCATTTT,CASSLGPTGNQPQHF
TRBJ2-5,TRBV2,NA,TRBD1,TGTGCCAGCTCAGGGGGGACAGGGCAGGAGACCCAGTACTTC,CASSGGTGQETQYF
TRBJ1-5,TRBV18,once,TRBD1,TGTGCCAGCTCACAGACAGGGGGCAATCAGCCCCAGCATTTT,CASSQTGGNQPQHF